The TCR beta chain under discussion was sequenced for a study of lymphopenia after photon versus proton radiotherapy. Notes on the study in general: Survival link was tested only in deceased patients; proton benefit remains a possibility. Post-nadir diversity loss with photons came from oligoclonal expansion, particularly CD8+ Temra cells. Relative stability marked proton patients; photon patients lost diversity and naive cells.

Sequenced by immunoSEQ multiplex PCR; TCRdb stores in-frame clones only, minus some. The sample consists of roughly 25,000 clones, 80% to 85% of them appearing once. V lost 4 bases, J lost 0 bases, and 9 bases stayed unmatched. CDR3 length: 17 residues. The germline gives CDR1 MDHEN, CDR2 SYDVKM. As for this clone: Its antigen is not known.

The V gene is TRBV28, the J gene TRBJ1-5; 7 positions match TRBD1. This specimen was peripheral blood, taken from a patient treated with proton-based radiotherapy. This clonotype was obtained from a woman in her seventies with pancreatic cancer. The CDR3 region is CASSSATGATSNQPQHF. CDR3 coding DNA: TGTGCCAGCAGTTCGGCAACAGGGGCGACTAGCAATCAGCCCCAGCATTTT.